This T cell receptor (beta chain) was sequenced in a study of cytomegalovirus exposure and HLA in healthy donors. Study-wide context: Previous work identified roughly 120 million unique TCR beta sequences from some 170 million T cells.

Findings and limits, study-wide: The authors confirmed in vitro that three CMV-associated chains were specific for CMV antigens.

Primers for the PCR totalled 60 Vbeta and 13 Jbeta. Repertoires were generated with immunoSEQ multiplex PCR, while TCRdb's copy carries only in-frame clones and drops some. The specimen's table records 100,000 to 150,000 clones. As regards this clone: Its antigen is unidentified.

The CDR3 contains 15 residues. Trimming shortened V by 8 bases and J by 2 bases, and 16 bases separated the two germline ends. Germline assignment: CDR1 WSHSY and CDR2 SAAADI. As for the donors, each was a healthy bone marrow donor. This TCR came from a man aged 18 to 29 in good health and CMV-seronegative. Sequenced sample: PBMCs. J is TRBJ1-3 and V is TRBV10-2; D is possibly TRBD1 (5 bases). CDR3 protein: CASSSRPGTGNTIYF. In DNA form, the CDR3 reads TGCGCCAGCTCATCGAGGCCAGGGACTGGAAACACCATATATTTT.